Below are 15 T cell receptor beta chains sequenced from a single sample in a study of blood T cell repertoires in COVID-19 (dated by TCRdb to the early 2020s). Libraries were made using the immunoSEQ multiplex PCR assay. The table was pulled from immuneACCESS by TCRdb, which kept in-frame rearrangements only. Such tables lose some clones; where checked, under half of the loss comes from unresolved V genes, and the rest has no known cause. This sample lists a few hundred thousand clones; nearly 90% were detected once. The ten largest clones represent around 3% of the sample. Source material: peripheral blood. The receptor set was obtained from a man between 18 and 35 years old with active or convalescent COVID-19.

The chain joins TRBV28 to TRBJ1-2, with 12 bases fitting TRBD1. V lost 5 bases to trimming and J lost 8 bases; unmatched junction nucleotides: 9. Germline V gene sequence: CDR1 MDHEN, CDR2 SYDVKM. This CDR3 is built from 15 residues. As DNA, the CDR3 is TGTGCCAGCAGTCCCGTGGGACAGGGGGCCTGGGGCTACACCTTC. It specifies CASSPVGQGAWGYTF.

The CDR3 sequence: CASSLDRGINYGYTF. The DNA for the CDR3 is TGTGCCAGCAGCTTGGACAGGGGGATTAACTATGGCTACACCTTC. The gene calls are TRBV7-9 and TRBJ1-2, with TRBD1 identical over 10 bases. The CDR3 consists of 15 residues. V was clipped by 3 bases and J by 1 base; unmatched bases: 2. Germline lookup yields CDR1 SEHNR and CDR2 FQNEAQ (reference sequence). Full variable domain (rest looked up from reference TRBV7-9 and TRBJ1-2): DTGVSQNPRHKITKRGQNVTFRCDPISEHNRLYWYRQTLGQGPEFLTYFQNEAQLEKSRLLSDRFSAERPKGSFSTLEIQRTEQGDSAMYLCASSLDRGINYGYTFGSGTRLTVV.

This chain joins TRBV15 and TRBJ2-3; maybe TRBD2 (5 bases). This CDR3 is built from 15 residues. Germline assignment: CDR1 LNHNV and CDR2 YYDKDF (reference sequence). Trimming took off 1 base at V and 6 bases at J, with 14 bases between the two ends. The DNA of the CDR3 is TGTGCCACCAGCAGAGGTTCGGGATTAGGGGATACGCAGTATTTT. It codes for CATSRGSGLGDTQYF.

The J gene is TRBJ2-5, the V gene TRBV27; 9 positions agree with TRBD2. The CDR3 is made up of 16 amino acids. With V trimmed by 9 bases and J by 0 bases, 11 bases remained unmatched. Germline assignment: CDR1 MNHEY and CDR2 SMNVEV (reference sequence). CDR3 loop: CARLGLLAGYQETQYF. The DNA for the CDR3 is TGTGCCAGGCTGGGATTGCTAGCGGGGTACCAAGAGACCCAGTACTTC.

The rearrangement uses TRBV28 and TRBJ2-4; D is undetermined. The CDR3 loop spans 17 amino acids. Per germline, CDR1 MDHEN and CDR2 SYDVKM. The V gene lost 5 bases and the J gene lost 0 bases, with 17 bases spanning the gap. CDR3 region: CASSENSQILAKNIQYF. In DNA form, the CDR3 reads TGTGCCAGCAGTGAGAACAGTCAGATTCTAGCCAAAAACATTCAGTACTTC.

The chain joins TRBV5-6 to TRBJ1-6, with a weak D call TRBD1 (6 bases). This CDR3 comprises 15 residues. V lost 0 bases and J 6 bases, leaving 10 bases between the germline ends. CDR1 and CDR2 from the germline V gene are SGHDT and YYEEEE. The CDR3 nucleotides read TGTGCCAGCAGCTTGGGGACAGAGATTAATTCACCCCTCCACTTT. As protein: CASSLGTEINSPLHF.

Here the CDR3 DNA reads TGTGCCAGCAGCGCGAGGACAAGTCCCTACGAGCAGTACTTC. Protein: CASSARTSPYEQYF. The V and J genes are TRBV9 and TRBJ2-7; D is possibly TRBD1 (5 bases). CDR1 SGDLS and CDR2 YYNGEE come from the germline V gene. The CDR3 contains 14 residues. V was cut by 3 bases and J by 2 bases, with 12 bases left in between.

The chain is built from TRBV5-1 and TRBJ2-5, with a tentative D call TRBD1 (6 bases). V was clipped by 5 bases and J by 2 bases, with 16 bases between them. Germline V CDR1 and CDR2: SGHRS, YFSETQ. The CDR3 extends over 15 amino acids. The CDR3, as DNA: TGCGCCAGCAGTCCCATCGGGACAAGTCAAGAGACCCAGTACTTC. Protein product: CASSPIGTSQETQYF.

The chain combines TRBV28 with TRBJ2-1; 14 bases align to TRBD2. Trimming at V came to 3 bases and at J to 5 bases, leaving 9 bases not matched to a gene. CDR1 is MDHEN, CDR2 SYDVKM, per germline. This CDR3 has 18 amino acids. In nucleotides, the CDR3 is TGTGCCAGCAGTTTCTTCCCGACTAGCGGGAGGGCCGACAATGAGCAGTTCTTC. This gives the protein CASSFFPTSGRADNEQFF.

The rearrangement joins TRBV27 to TRBJ1-1, with 8 bases matching TRBD1. V trimming: 5 bases; J trimming: 4 bases; junction bases outside the gene matches: 6. The CDR3 has 14 residues. Germline CDR1 MNHEY, CDR2 SMNVEV (reference sequence). The CDR3 sequence is CASSALTGATEAFF. The CDR3 DNA reads TGTGCCAGCAGTGCCCTGACAGGGGCCACTGAAGCTTTCTTT.

This clone was seen a single time. This chain connects TRBV6-5 to TRBJ2-7; a weak D match, TRBD2 (6 bases). The CDR3 runs to 14 residues. The V end lost 6 bases, the J end lost 0 bases, and 12 bases lay between the germline ends. From germline, CDR1 is MNHEY and CDR2 SVGAGI. CDR3 region: CASRRDLRSYEQYF. The CDR3 coding sequence is TGTGCCAGCAGACGGGACTTACGCTCCTACGAGCAGTACTTC.

The chain couples TRBV12-3 or TRBV12-4 to TRBJ1-1; the D gene is possibly TRBD1 (5 bases). The CDR3 length is 13 residues. Trimming cost V 7 bases and J 4 bases, with 13 bases left between them. In DNA form, the CDR3 reads TGTGCCAGCACTCTCGTTACAGGCACTGAAGCTTTCTTT. Encoded protein: CASTLVTGTEAFF.

The J gene is TRBJ2-7, the V gene TRBV28; D gene ambiguous. The CDR3 is 14 residues long. Germline CDR1 reads MDHEN; CDR2 reads SYDVKM. V was clipped by 3 bases and J by 6 bases, with 15 bases between them. In DNA form, the CDR3 reads TGTGCCAGCAGTTTTAGACGGAGTTCACCCGAGCAGTACTTC. The encoded protein is CASSFRRSSPEQYF.

The CDR3 DNA reads as TGTGCCAGCATCCCTGGGGTAGCGAGCCCCTACGAGCAGTACTTC. Protein: CASIPGVASPYEQYF. V gene TRBV5-5 combines with J gene TRBJ2-7, with TRBD2 as a possible D gene (5 bases). This CDR3 comprises 15 residues. Trimming removed 6 bases at V and 2 bases at J, with 18 bases between. The germline V gene encodes CDR1 SGHKS and CDR2 YYEKEE (reference sequence).

V is TRBV10-3 and J is TRBJ1-2, with TRBD1 matching 7 bases. CDR1 is ENHRY and CDR2 is SYGVKD in the germline V gene. V was pared by 7 bases and J by 0 bases, with 5 bases of the junction left unmatched. CDR3 length: 14 amino acids. The CDR3 protein is CAITEGTANYGYTF. CDR3 nucleotides: TGTGCCATCACTGAAGGGACAGCTAACTATGGCTACACCTTC.